The clone carrying this TCR beta chain appeared a single time. The sample is drawn from a study of shared clonotypes between healthy human individuals. The length of the CDR3 is 13 residues. Germline lookup yields CDR1 SQVTM and CDR2 ANQGSEA. Germline trimming cut 6 bases from V and 3 bases from J; bases unmatched to any gene: 7. Sequencing was performed with immunoSEQ multiplex PCR; in TCRdb, only in-frame clones are kept and a portion is missing. The table records 2 million to 2.5 million clones, 95% of them present only once. The chain carries TRBV29-1 and TRBJ2-7, with TRBD1 identical over 8 bases. The receptor's source is a man younger than 35 in good health. Sequencing was done on a sample of naive CD4+ T cells sorted from blood. Specified subset: CD45RA+ positively selected. The CDR3 DNA sequence: TGCAGCGTCTACGGACAGGGTGGCTACGAGCAGTACTTC. Its protein product is CSVYGQGGYEQYF.